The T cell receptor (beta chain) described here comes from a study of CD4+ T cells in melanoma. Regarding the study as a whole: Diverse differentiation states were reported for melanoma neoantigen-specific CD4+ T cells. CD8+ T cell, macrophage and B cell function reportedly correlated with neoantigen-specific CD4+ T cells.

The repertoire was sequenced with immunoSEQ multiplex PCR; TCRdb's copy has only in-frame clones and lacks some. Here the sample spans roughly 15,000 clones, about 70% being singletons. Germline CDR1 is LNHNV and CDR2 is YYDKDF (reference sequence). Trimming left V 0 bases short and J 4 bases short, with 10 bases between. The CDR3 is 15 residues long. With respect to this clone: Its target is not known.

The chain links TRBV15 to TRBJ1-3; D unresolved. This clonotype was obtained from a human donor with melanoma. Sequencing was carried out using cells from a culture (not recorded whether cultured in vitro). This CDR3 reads CATSRDPRGGNTIYF. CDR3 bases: TGTGCCACCAGCAGAGATCCCCGAGGGGGAAACACCATATATTTT.